The 10 T cell receptor beta chains reported below all come from one sample, sequenced in a study of T-cell reconstitution after alpha-beta-depleted transplantation in children. Unique molecular identifiers were used to barcode this TCRbeta library. Using its own MiXCR run on the PCR reads, TCRdb lists one record per CDR3 protein. The sample consists of 280,000 or so distinct CDR3 sequences, around a tenth of them appearing once. The sequenced sample was peripheral blood, obtained 180 days after TCRalphabeta/CD19-depleted stem cell transplant. The source is a male patient aged 2-15 years who had a stem cell transplant for chronic granulomatous disease, so the T cells may come from the graft donor.

This clonotype occurred many times. The gene calls are TRBV20-1 and TRBJ2-5; 10 bases line up with TRBD2. This CDR3 has 12 residues. The germline CDR1 and CDR2 sequences are DFQATT and SNEGSKA (reference sequence). The CDR3 region is CSPKAGGETQYF. CDR3 DNA sequence: TGCAGCCCAAAAGCGGGGGGGGAGACCCAGTACTTC.

This clonotype was detected ten times or more. J is TRBJ2-1 and V is TRBV20-1; 9 positions match TRBD2. CDR3 length: 19 amino acids. Unmatched junction bases numbered 24, after V lost 5 bases and J lost 7 bases. Germline CDR1 reads DFQATT; CDR2 reads SNEGSKA (reference sequence). The CDR3 DNA follows: TGCAGTGCTGGGAACCCGGGAAAGAATAGCGGGAGAGTCCGGAATGAGCAGTTCTTC. It translates to CSAGNPGKNSGRVRNEQFF.

This clonotype was detected ten times or more. The gene calls are TRBV7-2 and TRBJ2-1; no clear D. V lost 2 bases and J lost 2, with 4 bases in between. This CDR3 has 13 residues. Per germline, CDR1 SGHTA and CDR2 FQGNSA. In DNA form, the CDR3 reads TGTGCCAGCAGCTTATTAGCCTACAATGAGCAGTTCTTC. As protein: CASSLLAYNEQFF.

Worth noting for this clonotype: An end of the junction differs from the germline gene, which may be a read error. The rearrangement uses TRBV12-3 or TRBV12-4 and TRBJ2-7, with 8 bases aligning to TRBD2. CDR3 size: 12 residues. CDR3 sequence reads: CASSRGGYEEYF. CDR3 sequence (DNA): TGTGCCAGCAGTCGGGGGGGATACGAGGAGTACTTC.

This clonotype was counted between two and nine times. This chain joins TRBV5-1 and TRBJ2-1; D is uncertain. The CDR3 sequence is 13 residues long. Trimming left V 4 bases short and J 7 bases short, with 12 bases between. Germline V gene sequence: CDR1 SGHRS, CDR2 YFSETQ. This chain's CDR3 is CASSPPPRNEQFF. The CDR3 DNA reads TGCGCCAGCAGCCCCCCCCCCAGAAATGAGCAGTTCTTC.

This clonotype was picked up many times. The rearrangement links TRBV7-6 to TRBJ2-1; 14 nucleotides match TRBD2. The CDR3 totals 15 residues. Germline V lookup: CDR1 SGHVS, CDR2 FNYEAQ. J gave up 7 bases and V 3 bases, and 2 bases lay outside the gene matches. The CDR3 sequence: CASSFRLAGGNEQFF. The CDR3 bases are TGTGCCAGCAGCTTCCGACTAGCGGGAGGGAATGAGCAGTTCTTC.

At least ten counts were recorded for this clonotype. The V call is TRBV20-1, the J call TRBJ2-3; D gene uncertain. Germline V lookup: CDR1 DFQATT, CDR2 SNEGSKA (reference sequence). Trimming stripped 1 base from V and 4 bases from J, with 12 bases between. The CDR3 runs 14 residues. CDR3 loop: CSARVLVAPDTQYF. The CDR3 DNA reads TGCAGTGCTAGAGTATTGGTAGCACCAGATACGCAGTATTTT.

This clonotype was detected many times. The chain uses TRBV12-3 or TRBV12-4 and TRBJ2-1; 7 bases are shared with TRBD2. CDR3 size: 15 residues. With V trimmed by 3 bases and J by 6 bases, 8 bases remained unmatched. The CDR3 loop is CASSLRVGGPNEQFF. CDR3 nucleotide sequence: TGTGCCAGCAGTTTGCGTGTGGGAGGGCCCAATGAGCAGTTCTTC.

A remark on this clonotype: Given a much more abundant clone one base away, this may be a read error. The V gene is TRBV20-1, the J gene TRBJ2-7; possibly TRBD1 for D (6 bases). The CDR3 contains 16 residues. Trimming took 0 bases from V and 6 from J, leaving 21 bases between them. Germline CDR1 and CDR2: DFQATT and SNEGSKA (reference sequence). The CDR3 loop is CSARDHWDKPTAEQYF. Written as DNA, the CDR3 is TGCAGTGCTAGAGATCACTGGGACAAGCCGACCGCCGAGCAGTACTTC.

The chain joins TRBV12-3 or TRBV12-4 to TRBJ2-7, with D possibly being TRBD1 (7 bases). The V gene lost 2 bases and the J gene lost 2 bases, with 25 bases spanning the gap. This CDR3 has 19 amino acids. CDR3 bases: TGTGCCAGCAGTTTAAGACTAGGAGGGCCGGGACAGAAGACCTACGAGCAGTACTTC. It translates to CASSLRLGGPGQKTYEQYF.